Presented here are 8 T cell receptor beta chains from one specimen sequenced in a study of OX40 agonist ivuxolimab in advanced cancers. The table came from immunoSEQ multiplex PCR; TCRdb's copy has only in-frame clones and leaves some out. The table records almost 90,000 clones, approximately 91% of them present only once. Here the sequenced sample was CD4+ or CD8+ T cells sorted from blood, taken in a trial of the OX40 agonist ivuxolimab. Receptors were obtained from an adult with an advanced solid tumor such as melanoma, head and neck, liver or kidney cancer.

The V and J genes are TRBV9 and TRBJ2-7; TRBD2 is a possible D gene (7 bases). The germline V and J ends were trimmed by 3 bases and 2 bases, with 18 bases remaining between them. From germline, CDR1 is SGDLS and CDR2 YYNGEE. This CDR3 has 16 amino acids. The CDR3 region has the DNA TGTGCCAGCAGCGCTGGTCAAGGGGGGGCTACCTACGAGCAGTACTTC. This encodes CASSAGQGGATYEQYF.

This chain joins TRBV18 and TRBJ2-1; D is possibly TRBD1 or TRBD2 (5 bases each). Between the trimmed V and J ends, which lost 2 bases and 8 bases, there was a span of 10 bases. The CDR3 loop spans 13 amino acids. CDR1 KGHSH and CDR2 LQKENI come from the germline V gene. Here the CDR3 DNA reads TGTGCCAGCTCACCATGGGGGATGGATGAGCAGTTCTTC. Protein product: CASSPWGMDEQFF.

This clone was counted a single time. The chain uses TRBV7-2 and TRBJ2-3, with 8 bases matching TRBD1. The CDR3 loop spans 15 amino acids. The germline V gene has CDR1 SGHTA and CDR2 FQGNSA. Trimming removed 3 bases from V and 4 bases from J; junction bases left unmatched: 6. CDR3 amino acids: CASSLTGERADTQYF. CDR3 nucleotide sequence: TGTGCCAGCAGCTTGACAGGGGAGAGAGCAGATACGCAGTATTTT.

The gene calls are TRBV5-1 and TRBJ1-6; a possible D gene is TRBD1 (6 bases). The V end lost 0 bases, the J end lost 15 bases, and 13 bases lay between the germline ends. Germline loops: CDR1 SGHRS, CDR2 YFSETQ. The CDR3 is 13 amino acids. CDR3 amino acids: CASSLATTGDLHF. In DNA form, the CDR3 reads TGCGCCAGCAGCTTGGCCACGACAGGAGACCTCCACTTT.

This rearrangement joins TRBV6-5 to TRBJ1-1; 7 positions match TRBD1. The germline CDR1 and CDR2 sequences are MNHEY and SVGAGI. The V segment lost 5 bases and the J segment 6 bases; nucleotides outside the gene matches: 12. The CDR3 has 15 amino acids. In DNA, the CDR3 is TGTGCCAGCAGTCAAGAGACAGGGCGGTACTCTGAAGCTTTCTTT. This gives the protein CASSQETGRYSEAFF.

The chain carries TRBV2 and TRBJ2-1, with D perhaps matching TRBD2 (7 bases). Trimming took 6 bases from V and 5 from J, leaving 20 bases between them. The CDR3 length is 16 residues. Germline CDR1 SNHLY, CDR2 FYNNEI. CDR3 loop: CASSVEGGYPDNEQFF. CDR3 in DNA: TGTGCCAGCAGCGTGGAGGGGGGGTACCCCGACAATGAGCAGTTCTTC.

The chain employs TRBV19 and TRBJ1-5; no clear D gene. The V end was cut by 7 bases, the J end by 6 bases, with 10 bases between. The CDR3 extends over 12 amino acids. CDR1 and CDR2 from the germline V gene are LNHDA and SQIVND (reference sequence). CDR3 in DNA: TGTGCCAGTACTTTTTCCGGTCAGCCCCAGCATTTT. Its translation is CASTFSGQPQHF.

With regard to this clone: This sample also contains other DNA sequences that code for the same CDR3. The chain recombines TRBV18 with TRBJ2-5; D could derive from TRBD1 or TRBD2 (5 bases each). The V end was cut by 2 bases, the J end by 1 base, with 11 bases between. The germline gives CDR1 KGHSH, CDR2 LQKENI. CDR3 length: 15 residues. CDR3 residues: CASSPAQGPQETQYF. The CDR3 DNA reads TGTGCCAGCTCACCAGCCCAGGGACCCCAAGAGACCCAGTACTTC.